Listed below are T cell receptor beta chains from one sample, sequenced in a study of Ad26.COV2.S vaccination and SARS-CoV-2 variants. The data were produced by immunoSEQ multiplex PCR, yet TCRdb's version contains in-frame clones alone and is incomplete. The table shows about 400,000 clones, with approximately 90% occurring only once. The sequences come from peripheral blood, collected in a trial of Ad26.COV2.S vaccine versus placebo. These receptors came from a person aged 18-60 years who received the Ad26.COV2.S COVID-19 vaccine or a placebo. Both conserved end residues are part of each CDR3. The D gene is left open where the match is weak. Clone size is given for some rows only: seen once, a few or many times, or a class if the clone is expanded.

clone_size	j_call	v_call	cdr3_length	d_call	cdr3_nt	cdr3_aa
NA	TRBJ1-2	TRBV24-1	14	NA	TGTGCCACCAGTCGAGCCGGACGGGGGAATGGCTACACCTTC	CATSRAGRGNGYTF
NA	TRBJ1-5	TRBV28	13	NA	TGTGCCAGCAGTTCCTTACCCGCCCGGCCCCAGCATTTT	CASSSLPARPQHF
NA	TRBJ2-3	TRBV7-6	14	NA	TGTGCCAGCAGCCCGACCTCACCTTCAGATACGCAGTATTTT	CASSPTSPSDTQYF
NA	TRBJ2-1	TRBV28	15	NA	TGTGCCAGCAGTTACCGGAGGGGCCAGGCTAATCAGCAGTTCTTC	CASSYRRGQANQQFF
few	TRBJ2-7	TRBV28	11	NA	TGTGCCAGCAAAGGAGGCTACGAGCAGTACTTC	CASKGGYEQYF
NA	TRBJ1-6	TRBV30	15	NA	TGTGCCCTTCGCGGGTCAAGTAGTAGTAATTCACCCCTCCACTTT	CALRGSSSSNSPLHF
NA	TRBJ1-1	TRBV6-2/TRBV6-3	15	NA	TGTGCCAGCAGTTACTCGATGGGAATGGTCACTGAAGCTTTCTTT	CASSYSMGMVTEAFF
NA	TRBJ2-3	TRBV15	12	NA	TGTGCCACCAGCAGAGTGGGTTATACGCAGTATTTT	CATSRVGYTQYF
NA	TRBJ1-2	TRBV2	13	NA	TGTGCCAGCACAACGGAGAACCCTTATGGCTACACCTTC	CASTTENPYGYTF
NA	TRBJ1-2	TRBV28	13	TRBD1	TGTGCCAGCAGTTCCTCTAACAGGGGCGCGAGGACCTTC	CASSSSNRGARTF
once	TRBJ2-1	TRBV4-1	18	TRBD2	TGCGCCAGCAGCCAAGATTCTGGCGGGAGTAAGGGGTACAATGAGCAGTTCTTC	CASSQDSGGSKGYNEQFF
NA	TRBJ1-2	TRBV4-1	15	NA	TGCGCCAGCAGCCAATCTGCGGGTACTAACTATGGCTACACCTTC	CASSQSAGTNYGYTF
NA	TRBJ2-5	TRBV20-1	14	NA	TGCAGTGCTAGTCCAACAGGGAAAAAAGAGACCCAGTACTTC	CSASPTGKKETQYF
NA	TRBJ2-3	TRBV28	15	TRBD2	TGTGCCAGCAGTTTGTGGCGGGAGAGCACAGATACGCAGTATTTT	CASSLWRESTDTQYF
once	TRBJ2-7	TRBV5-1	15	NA	TGCGCCAGCAGGGTGGACACTCTGAGCTCCTACGAGCAGTACTTC	CASRVDTLSSYEQYF
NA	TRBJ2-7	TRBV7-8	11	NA	TGTGCCAGCAGCTTAAGGTCTCAGCAGTACTTC	CASSLRSQQYF
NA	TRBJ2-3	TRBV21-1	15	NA	TGTGCCAGCAGCGAACTAGCGGGAGGGACAGATACGCAGTATTTT	CASSELAGGTDTQYF
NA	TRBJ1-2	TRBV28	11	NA	TGTGCCAGCGCGGCAGTTTATGGCTACACCTTC	CASAAVYGYTF
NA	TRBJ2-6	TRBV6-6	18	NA	TGTGCCAGCAGCCGAAACCGGGACACCCTTGTCGGGGCCAACGTCCTGACTTTC	CASSRNRDTLVGANVLTF
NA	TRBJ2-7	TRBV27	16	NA	TGTGCCAGCAGTTTAGGTAGGAGGGAATCCGCCTACGAGCAGTACTTC	CASSLGRRESAYEQYF
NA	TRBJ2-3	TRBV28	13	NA	TGTGCCAGCAGTCGACAGAACACAGATACGCAGTATTTT	CASSRQNTDTQYF
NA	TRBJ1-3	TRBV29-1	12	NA	TGCAGCGTTACAGGGTTAGGAAACACCATATATTTT	CSVTGLGNTIYF
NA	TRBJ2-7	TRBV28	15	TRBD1	TGTGCCAGCACCGAAACCGGGACAGCCGCCTACGAGCAGTACTTC	CASTETGTAAYEQYF
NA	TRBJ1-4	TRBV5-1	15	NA	TGCGCCAGCAGCTTAATCTGGGGCCGGGATGAAAAACTGTTTTTT	CASSLIWGRDEKLFF
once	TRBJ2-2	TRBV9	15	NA	TGTGCCAGCAGCGCCGGGGTCATGGACACCGGGGAGCTGTTTTTT	CASSAGVMDTGELFF
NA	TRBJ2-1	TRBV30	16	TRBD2	TGTGCCTGGAGTGTACGCCTAGCGGGGCTATACAATGAGCAGTTCTTC	CAWSVRLAGLYNEQFF
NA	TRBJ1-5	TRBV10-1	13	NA	TGCGCCAGCAGCCCAACTCCGGGCCAGCCCCAGCATTTT	CASSPTPGQPQHF
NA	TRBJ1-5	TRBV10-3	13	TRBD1	TGTGCCATCAGTGAAGACAGGGTTCAGCCCCAGCATTTT	CAISEDRVQPQHF
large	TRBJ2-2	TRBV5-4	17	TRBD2	TGTGCCAGCAGCTTGGAGGCTAGCGGGAGTGACACCGGGGAGCTGTTTTTT	CASSLEASGSDTGELFF
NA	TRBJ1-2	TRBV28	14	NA	TGTGCCACCTTAATCCGTGGCGCGGCGGGTGGCTACACCTTC	CATLIRGAAGGYTF
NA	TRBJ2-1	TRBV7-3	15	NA	TGTGCCAGCAGCTTGAACAGGGTTCTAAACAATGAGCAGTTCTTC	CASSLNRVLNNEQFF
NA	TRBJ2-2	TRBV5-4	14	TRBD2	TGTGCCGGTAGCGGGAGGGGACCTTCCGGGGAGCTGTTTTTT	CAGSGRGPSGELFF
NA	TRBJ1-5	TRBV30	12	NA	TGTGCCTGGAGTGGCCGGGGTCAGCCCCAGCATTTT	CAWSGRGQPQHF
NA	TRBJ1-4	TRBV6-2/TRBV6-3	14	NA	TGTGCCAGCAGTGACTCGGGGGCGAGGGAAAAACTGTTTTTT	CASSDSGAREKLFF
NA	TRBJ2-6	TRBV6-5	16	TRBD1	TGTGCCAGCAGTTACGGGACAGGGGCTGGGGCCAACGTCCTGACTTTC	CASSYGTGAGANVLTF
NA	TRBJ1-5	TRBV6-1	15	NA	TGTGCCAGCAGTGAACTCACCGAAGGGGATCAGCCCCAGCATTTT	CASSELTEGDQPQHF
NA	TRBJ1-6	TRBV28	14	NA	TGTGCCAGCAGCAGACCTTTCTCGGATTCACCCCTCCACTTT	CASSRPFSDSPLHF
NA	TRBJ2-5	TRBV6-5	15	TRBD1	TGTGCCAGCAGACCCGGACAGGGCCTAGTTGAGACCCAGTACTTC	CASRPGQGLVETQYF
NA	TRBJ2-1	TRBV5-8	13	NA	TGTGCCAGCAGCTTGGTAGTATATGGGGAGCAGTTCTTC	CASSLVVYGEQFF
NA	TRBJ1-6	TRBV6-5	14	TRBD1	TGTGCCAGCAGCCGGACAGGGAATTATTCACCCCTCCACTTT	CASSRTGNYSPLHF
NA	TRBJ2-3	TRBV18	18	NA	TGTGCCAGCTCACGAACTCTACTAGCCGAAATCAGCACAGATACGCAGTATTTT	CASSRTLLAEISTDTQYF
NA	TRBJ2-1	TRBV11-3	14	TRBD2	TGTGCCAGCAGCTGGTCGGGAGGAGTCAATGAGCAGTTCTTC	CASSWSGGVNEQFF
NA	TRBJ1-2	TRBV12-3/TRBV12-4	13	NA	TGTGCCAGCAGTACCGAACTCAGGGCCCTACGGGACTTC	CASSTELRALRDF
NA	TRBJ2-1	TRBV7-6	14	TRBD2	TGTGCCAGCCGACCGGGAGGCAACTACAATGAGCAGTTCTTC	CASRPGGNYNEQFF
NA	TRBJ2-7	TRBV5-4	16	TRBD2	TGTGCCAGCAGCTTGGCCGGGAGACTAGCGGGAAACGAGCAGTACTTC	CASSLAGRLAGNEQYF